The 2 T cell receptor beta chains reported below all come from one sample, sequenced in a study of chemoradiotherapy in HPV16-positive cancers. The table came from immunoSEQ multiplex PCR; TCRdb's copy has only in-frame clones and leaves some out. The sample has 13,000 or so clones; around 70% are singletons. Collection took place from a patient who underwent chemoradiotherapy. The receptors derive from a human donor with HPV-associated anogenital cancer.

This chain links TRBV19 with TRBJ1-1; a weak D match, TRBD1 (5 bases). V was pared by 3 bases and J by 10 bases, with 18 bases between. Germline values: CDR1 LNHDA, CDR2 SQIVND (reference sequence). The CDR3 has 14 residues. CDR3 protein: CASSIVDQGDGAFF. The CDR3 bases are TGTGCCAGTAGTATTGTAGACCAGGGAGATGGAGCTTTCTTT.

The V gene is TRBV27, the J gene TRBJ2-7; 8 bases map to TRBD1. The CDR3 totals 14 residues. Trimming removed 6 bases from V and 5 bases from J; junction bases left unmatched: 9. Germline CDR1 MNHEY, CDR2 SMNVEV (reference sequence). CDR3: CASSHLRGHNEQYF. CDR3 nucleotides: TGTGCCAGCAGCCATCTCAGGGGGCACAACGAGCAGTACTTC.